This T cell receptor (beta chain) is drawn from a study of molecular identifiers for immune sequencing clone quantification. This clonotype was detected many times. Its antigen is undetermined. TCRdb reprocessed the PCR reads via MiXCR and lists one record per CDR3 protein. This sample has about 630,000 distinct CDR3 sequences; about 25% occur once, and the top ten carry around 0.78%. Broader study findings: Over 98% of effector molecules, but under 1% in naive cells, were held by clones with more than 20 RNA copies.

Trimming removed 5 bases from V and 7 bases from J, with 9 bases in between. CDR3 size: 12 residues. Sorted inputs of about 20,000 to 1,000,000 cells, with 10%, 30% or 50% RNA, yielded naive CD8 libraries. Based on a CD8+CD4-CCR7+CD45RA+ profile, naive CD8 T cells were sorted. The rearrangement uses TRBV12-3 or TRBV12-4 and TRBJ1-3, with unresolved D. This TCR came from a human donor in good health. Some libraries in this study had Jurkat cell RNA spiked in. Sequencing was carried out using naive CD8+ T cells from blood, with Jurkat cell RNA spiked in. Subset indicated: FACS-sorted CD8+CD4-CCR7+CD45RA+ naive T cells. The CDR3 DNA reads TGTGCCAGCAGTGGAACGGCGAACACCATATATTTT. Amino acids: CASSGTANTIYF.